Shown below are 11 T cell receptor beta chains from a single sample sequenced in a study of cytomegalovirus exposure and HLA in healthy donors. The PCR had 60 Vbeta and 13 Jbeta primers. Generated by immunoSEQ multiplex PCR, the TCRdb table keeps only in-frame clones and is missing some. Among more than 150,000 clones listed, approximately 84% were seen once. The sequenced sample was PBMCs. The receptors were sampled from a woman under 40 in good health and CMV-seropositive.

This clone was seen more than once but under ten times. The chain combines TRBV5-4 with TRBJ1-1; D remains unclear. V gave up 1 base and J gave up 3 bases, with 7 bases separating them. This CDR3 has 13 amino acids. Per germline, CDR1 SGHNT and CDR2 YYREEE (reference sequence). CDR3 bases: TGTGCCAGCAGCTTGTTCTCGGACACTGAAGCTTTCTTT. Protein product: CASSLFSDTEAFF. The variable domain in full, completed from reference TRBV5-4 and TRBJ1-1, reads ETGVTQSPTHLIKTRGQQVTLRCSSQSGHNTVSWYQQALGQGPQFIFQYYREEENGRGNFPPRFSGLQFPNYSSELNVNALELDDSALYLCASSLFSDTEAFFGQGTRLTVV.

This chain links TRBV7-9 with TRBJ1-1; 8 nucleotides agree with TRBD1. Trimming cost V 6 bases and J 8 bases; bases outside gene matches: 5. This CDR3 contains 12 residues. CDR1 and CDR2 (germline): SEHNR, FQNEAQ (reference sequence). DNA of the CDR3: TGTGCCAGCAGATCAGGGGGCAGAGAAGCTTTCTTT. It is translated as CASRSGGREAFF.

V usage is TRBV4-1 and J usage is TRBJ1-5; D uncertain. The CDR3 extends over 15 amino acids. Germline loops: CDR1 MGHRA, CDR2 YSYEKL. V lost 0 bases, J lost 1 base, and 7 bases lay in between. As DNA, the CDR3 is TGCGCCAGCAGCCAAGATCTACCAAGCAATCAGCCCCAGCATTTT. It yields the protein CASSQDLPSNQPQHF.

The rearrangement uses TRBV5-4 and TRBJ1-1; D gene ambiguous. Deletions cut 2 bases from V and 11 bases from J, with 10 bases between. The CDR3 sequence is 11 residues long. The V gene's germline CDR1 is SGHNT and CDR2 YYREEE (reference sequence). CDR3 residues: CASSFSGEAFF. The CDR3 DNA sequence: TGTGCCAGCAGCTTCTCCGGGGAGGCTTTCTTT. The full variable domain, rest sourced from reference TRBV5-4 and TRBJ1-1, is ETGVTQSPTHLIKTRGQQVTLRCSSQSGHNTVSWYQQALGQGPQFIFQYYREEENGRGNFPPRFSGLQFPNYSSELNVNALELDDSALYLCASSFSGEAFFGQGTRLTVV.

CDR3 sequence: CASSLSPEPGREKLFF. The CDR3 DNA sequence: TGTGCCAGCAGTTTATCTCCGGAACCGGGGAGAGAAAAACTGTTTTTT. V usage is TRBV27 and J usage is TRBJ1-4; D remains unclear. The CDR3 contains 16 residues. V was shortened by 0 bases and J by 8 bases, with 16 bases between the two germline ends. Germline values: CDR1 MNHEY, CDR2 SMNVEV (reference sequence).

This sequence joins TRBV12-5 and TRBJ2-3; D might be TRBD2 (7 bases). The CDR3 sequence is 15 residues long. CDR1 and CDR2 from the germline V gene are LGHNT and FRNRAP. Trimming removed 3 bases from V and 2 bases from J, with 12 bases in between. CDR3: CASGLSGDYTDTQYF. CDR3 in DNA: TGTGCTAGTGGTTTATCAGGGGACTACACAGATACGCAGTATTTT. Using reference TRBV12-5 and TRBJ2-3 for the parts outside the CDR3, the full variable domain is DARVTQTPRHKVTEMGQEVTMRCQPILGHNTVFWYRQTMMQGLELLAYFRNRAPLDDSGMPKDRFSAEMPDATLATLKIQPSEPRDSAVYFCASGLSGDYTDTQYFGPGTRLTVL.

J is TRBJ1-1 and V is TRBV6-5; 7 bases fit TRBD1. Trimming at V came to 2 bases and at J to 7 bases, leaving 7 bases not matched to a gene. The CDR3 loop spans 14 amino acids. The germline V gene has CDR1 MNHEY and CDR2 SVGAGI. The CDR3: CASSYDREGGEAFF. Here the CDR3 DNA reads TGTGCCAGCAGTTACGACAGGGAAGGTGGTGAAGCTTTCTTT.

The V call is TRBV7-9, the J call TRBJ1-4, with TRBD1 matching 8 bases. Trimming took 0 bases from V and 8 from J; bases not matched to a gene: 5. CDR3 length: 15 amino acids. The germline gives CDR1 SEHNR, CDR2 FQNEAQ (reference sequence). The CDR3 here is CASSLAHRDREKLFF. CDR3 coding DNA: TGTGCCAGCAGCTTAGCTCACCGGGACAGGGAAAAACTGTTTTTT.

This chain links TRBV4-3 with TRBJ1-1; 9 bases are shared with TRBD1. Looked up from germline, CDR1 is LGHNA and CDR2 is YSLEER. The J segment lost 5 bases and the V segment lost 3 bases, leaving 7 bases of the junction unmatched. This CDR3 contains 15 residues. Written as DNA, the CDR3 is TGCGCCAGCAGCCAGTCACAGGGGGCTCAGACTGAAGCTTTCTTT. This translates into CASSQSQGAQTEAFF.

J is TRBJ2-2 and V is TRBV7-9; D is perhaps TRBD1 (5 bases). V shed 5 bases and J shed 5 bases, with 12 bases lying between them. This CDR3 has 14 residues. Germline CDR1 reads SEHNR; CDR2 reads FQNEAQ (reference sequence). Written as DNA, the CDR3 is TGTGCCAGCAGCCCGTACCAGGGTACCGGGGAGCTGTTTTTT. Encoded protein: CASSPYQGTGELFF.

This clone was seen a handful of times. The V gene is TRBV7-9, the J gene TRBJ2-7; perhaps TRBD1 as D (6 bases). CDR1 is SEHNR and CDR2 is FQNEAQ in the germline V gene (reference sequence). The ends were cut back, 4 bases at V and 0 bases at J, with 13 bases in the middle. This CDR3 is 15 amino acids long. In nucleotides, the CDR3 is TGTGCCAGCAGCTGGGACACTCGTTCCTCCTACGAGCAGTACTTC. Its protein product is CASSWDTRSSYEQYF.